This T cell receptor beta chain was recorded in a study of blood T cell repertoires in COVID-19. The overall study: Donors in the United States, Italy and Spain gave samples during acute or convalescent COVID-19.

Per the study methods: Reference gene primers were amplified, and this amplification served to estimate nucleated cell counts. Some clones are missing from TCRdb's copy, which holds only in-frame ones; the method was immunoSEQ multiplex PCR. Clonal size and the V and J genes are those of that table, whereas D and trimming came from the DNA. The sample holds around 120,000 clones; over 65% are singletons and the top ten take approximately 2.3%. Germline lookup yields CDR1 MNHNS and CDR2 SASEGT. The CDR3 is 13 residues long. The V and J ends lost 1 base and 4 bases respectively, with 7 bases between them.

The sequence was obtained from a man aged 25-40 years with acute or convalescent COVID-19. Sequenced material: peripheral blood. This sequence joins TRBV6-1 and TRBJ1-1; D unclear. The DNA of the CDR3 is TGTGCCAGCAGTGAAGGACACCCCACTGAAGCTTTCTTT. This sequence encodes CASSEGHPTEAFF.